Below are 8 T cell receptor beta chains sequenced from a single sample in a study of shared clonotypes between healthy human individuals (dated by TCRdb to 2020 to 2022). The library relied on the immunoSEQ multiplex PCR assay. The source is immuneACCESS, and TCRdb retained only in-frame sequences with V and J called. Part of the clones is not carried over; for the studies checked, unresolved V genes explain less than half of this, and the remainder is unexplained. The sample contains about half a million clones, 79% of them found a single time. Together, the top ten hold over 10% of the sample. The specimen sequenced was PBMCs. These receptors came from a woman in her forties in good health. Some clones in this sample may be carry-over from other donors' samples.

The chain recombines TRBV9 with TRBJ2-3; 10 bases match TRBD2. V lost 0 bases to trimming and J lost 1 base; unmatched junction nucleotides: 5. The germline gives CDR1 SGDLS, CDR2 YYNGEE. CDR3 length: 17 amino acids. CDR3 nucleotides: TGTGCCAGCAGCGTAGGGGGAAGCGGGAGGGGCACAGATACGCAGTATTTT. As protein: CASSVGGSGRGTDTQYF.

This rearrangement joins TRBV7-2 to TRBJ2-7; a weak D match, TRBD2 (7 bases). The CDR3 loop spans 15 amino acids. Germline CDR1 is SGHTA and CDR2 is FQGNSA. With 1 base removed from V and 5 bases from J, the gap between germline ends came to 15 bases. CDR3 amino acids: CASSLGGGVLNEQYF. The CDR3 nucleotides read TGTGCCAGCAGCTTAGGCGGGGGCGTCTTGAACGAGCAGTACTTC.

There are a few counts of this clone. CDR3: CAWSATLGAPNEQFF. The CDR3 nucleotides read TGTGCCTGGAGTGCCACGCTAGGGGCCCCTAATGAGCAGTTCTTC. The chain employs TRBV30 and TRBJ2-1; TRBD1 is a possible D gene (5 bases). The CDR3 runs to 15 residues. V lost 1 base to trimming and J lost 7 bases, with 17 bases between them. In germline, CDR1 is GTSNPN, CDR2 SVGIG (reference sequence). The entire variable domain, with the rest obtained from reference TRBV30 and TRBJ2-1, is as follows: SQTIHQWPATLVQPVGSPLSLECTVEGTSNPNLYWYRQAAGRGLQLLFYSVGIGQISSEVPQNLSASRPQDRQFILSSKKLLLSDSGFYLCAWSATLGAPNEQFFGPGTRLTVL.

This rearrangement joins TRBV4-2 to TRBJ2-1; D is unclear. Germline values: CDR1 LGHNA, CDR2 YNFKEQ. There are 12 residues in the CDR3. V lost 0 bases to trimming and J lost 12 bases, with 9 bases between them. The CDR3 loop is CASSQDTSGQFF. CDR3 in DNA: TGTGCCAGCAGCCAAGACACCTCCGGGCAGTTCTTC.

The sample holds a few counts of this clone. This chain links TRBV7-9 with TRBJ2-1; 12 bases align to TRBD2. The germline V gene has CDR1 SEHNR and CDR2 FQNEAQ (reference sequence). This CDR3 has 15 residues. Trimming cost V 5 bases and J 9 bases; bases outside gene matches: 8. This chain's CDR3 is CASSPTSGSVAEQFF. The CDR3 nucleotides read TGTGCCAGCAGCCCGACTAGCGGGAGTGTAGCTGAGCAGTTCTTC.

The V call is TRBV28, the J call TRBJ1-2; 10 bases map to TRBD1. The CDR3 runs 15 residues. Germline values: CDR1 MDHEN, CDR2 SYDVKM. The ends lost 2 bases at V and 5 bases at J; junction bases unmatched: 5. The CDR3 reads CASSLTDRGVYGYTF. CDR3 in DNA: TGTGCCAGCAGTTTAACGGACAGGGGGGTATATGGCTACACCTTC.

V is TRBV30 and J is TRBJ1-5; D is perhaps TRBD1 (6 bases). This CDR3 is built from 17 residues. Germline CDR1 is GTSNPN and CDR2 is SVGIG (reference sequence). V gave up 2 bases and J gave up 2 bases, with 19 bases separating them. The CDR3 spells CAWSLDRRRVGNQPQHF. The CDR3 nucleotides read TGTGCCTGGAGTTTAGACAGGAGGCGGGTAGGCAATCAGCCCCAGCATTTT.

This clone came up a few times. This chain joins TRBV29-1 and TRBJ1-1; D is uncertain. Trimming took 7 bases from V and 2 from J, leaving 11 bases between them. This CDR3 comprises 12 residues. Germline V gene data show CDR1 as SQVTM and CDR2 as ANQGSEA. The CDR3 DNA is TGCAGCGCAAAGGGTCTTAACACTGAAGCTTTCTTT. Translated: CSAKGLNTEAFF.